This TCR beta chain originates from a study of T cells of healthy individuals. TCRdb called the 5' RACE reads again in MiXCR, with one record for every CDR3 protein. The sample gives over 95,000 distinct CDR3 sequences, about 16% of which show up once; approximately 6% is in the top ten. Germline CDR1 is MDHEN and CDR2 is SYDVKM. The CDR3 spans 17 residues. The ends were cut back, 3 bases at V and 0 bases at J, with 12 bases in the middle. The receptor was derived from a human donor in good health. This chain connects TRBV28 to TRBJ2-6; TRBD1 is a possible D gene (6 bases). The CDR3 DNA reads as TGTGCCAGCAGTTTGGCAGGGGCCCCCTCTGGGGCCAACGTCCTGACTTTC. This codes for CASSLAGAPSGANVLTF. Filled out from reference TRBV28 and TRBJ2-6, the complete variable domain reads DVKVTQSSRYLVKRTGEKVFLECVQDMDHENMFWYRQDPGLGLRLIYFSYDVKMKEKGDIPEGYSVSREKKERFSLILESASTNQTSMYLCASSLAGAPSGANVLTFGAGSRLTVL.